What follows are 19 T cell receptor beta chains derived from one specimen sequenced in a study of vaccination effects on CD4 cells after COVID-19 (dated by TCRdb to about 2022). Antigens for these TCRs are unknown. Libraries were made using the immunoSEQ multiplex PCR assay. TCRdb obtained this table from immuneACCESS and retained in-frame rearrangements with V and J assigned. These tables miss some clones; where compared with another copy, unresolved V genes account for less than half of the shortfall, and the remainder is unexplained. The sample includes about 64,000 clones, with 55% to 75% observed a single time. Clones ranked in the top ten supply 20% to 25% of the sample. After about 9 days of culture, CD4+ T cells were isolated with the EasySep CD4+ T cell isolation kit. The sample consisted of CD4+ T cells from PBMCs cultured without peptide, taken before COVID-19 vaccination. All receptors derive from a human donor who had a prior SARS-CoV-2 infection.

The chain joins TRBV5-1 to TRBJ2-3, with 9 bases identical to TRBD2. The CDR3 length is 16 residues. From germline, CDR1 is SGHRS and CDR2 YFSETQ. The V and J ends lost 0 bases and 0 bases, in that order; junction bases with no gene match: 2. CDR3 protein: CASSLGTSASTDTQYF. Here the CDR3 DNA reads TGCGCCAGCAGCTTGGGGACTAGCGCTAGCACAGATACGCAGTATTTT.

The chain is built from TRBV19 and TRBJ2-1; TRBD2 matches at 7 bases. With V trimmed by 9 bases and J by 6 bases, 11 bases remained unmatched. The CDR3 length is 14 residues. From germline, CDR1 is LNHDA and CDR2 SQIVND (reference sequence). The CDR3 nucleotides read TGTGCCAGGGGAAGGCTAGCGGACCCCAATGAGCAGTTCTTC. Protein: CARGRLADPNEQFF.

The chain uses TRBV9 and TRBJ2-1; TRBD2 aligns across 16 bases. CDR3 length: 16 amino acids. Germline-derived CDR1 and CDR2 are SGDLS and YYNGEE. V shed 3 bases and J 10 bases; nucleotides not matched to a gene: 7. Here the CDR3 DNA reads TGTGCCAGCAGCGGAATGGGACTAGCGGGAGGGGGGGAGCAGTTCTTC. This sequence encodes CASSGMGLAGGGEQFF. Supplemented by reference TRBV9 and TRBJ2-1, the full variable domain reads DSGVTQTPKHLITATGQRVTLRCSPRSGDLSVYWYQQSLDQGLQFLIQYYNGEERAKGNILERFSAQQFPDLHSELNLSSLELGDSALYFCASSGMGLAGGGEQFFGPGTRLTVL.

This clone was detected only a few times. The chain has TRBV2 and TRBJ2-5, with 11 nucleotides matching TRBD2. CDR1 is SNHLY and CDR2 is FYNNEI in the germline V gene. The CDR3 covers 16 residues. V dropped 7 bases and J dropped 4; count of bases not matched to a gene: 11. DNA for the CDR3: TGTGCCAGCACCGCCTTACTAGCGGGAGATTCAGAGACCCAGTACTTC. It codes for CASTALLAGDSETQYF.

Remarks on this clone: At one of its ends the junction is not consistent with the germline gene, which may arise from a read error. This chain links TRBV7-7 with TRBJ2-1, with D maybe TRBD1 (6 bases). The V gene's germline CDR1 is SSHAT and CDR2 FNYEAQ (reference sequence). The length of the CDR3 is 15 residues. CDR3 sequence (DNA): TGTGCTAGCAGCTTAGCGTTACAGGGCTACAATGAGCAGTTCTTC. This encodes CASSLALQGYNEQFF.

The count of this clone is one. J is TRBJ1-5 and V is TRBV19, with 7 nucleotides matching TRBD1. With 5 bases clipped from V and 6 bases from J, the junction kept 7 bases outside the gene matches. The CDR3 has 14 residues. Germline V gene sequence: CDR1 LNHDA, CDR2 SQIVND (reference sequence). CDR3 region: CASSLGTVGQPQHF. DNA of the CDR3: TGTGCCAGTAGTCTGGGGACAGTCGGTCAGCCCCAGCATTTT.

This clone was observed a few times. This rearrangement joins TRBV6-5 to TRBJ1-4, with TRBD1 as a possible D gene (6 bases). CDR3 size: 14 residues. CDR1 and CDR2 from the germline V gene are MNHEY and SVGAGI. Trimming cost V 7 bases and J 8 bases, with 17 bases left between them. The CDR3 spells CASTKGGRREKLFF. The CDR3 bases are TGTGCCAGCACCAAGGGGGGGAGGAGGGAAAAACTGTTTTTT.

This rearrangement joins TRBV2 to TRBJ2-3; 9 nucleotides match TRBD1. The CDR3 covers 13 residues. Germline CDR1 is SNHLY and CDR2 is FYNNEI. The V and J ends lost 10 bases and 6 bases, in that order; junction bases with no gene match: 8. CDR3 sequence reads: CATSGTGMDTQYF. The DNA of the CDR3 is TGTGCCACCTCCGGGACAGGGATGGATACGCAGTATTTT. The complete variable domain, with remaining parts taken from reference TRBV2 and TRBJ2-3, reads EPEVTQTPSHQVTQMGQEVILRCVPISNHLYFYWYRQILGQKVEFLVSFYNNEISEKSEIFDDQFSVERPDGSNFTLKIRSTKLEDSAMYFCATSGTGMDTQYFGPGTRLTVL.

This chain uses TRBV9 with TRBJ1-6; D remains ambiguous. Germline V gives CDR1 SGDLS, CDR2 YYNGEE. The CDR3 sequence is 14 residues long. The V end lost 0 bases, the J end lost 7 bases, and 8 bases lay between the germline ends. This CDR3 reads CASSVGVDNSPLHF. CDR3 nucleotide sequence: TGTGCCAGCAGCGTAGGGGTAGACAATTCACCCCTCCACTTT.

The chain uses TRBV20-1 and TRBJ2-1, with D maybe TRBD2 (6 bases). The CDR3 is 15 residues long. V lost 3 bases, J lost 12 bases, and 24 bases lay in between. Per the germline V gene, CDR1 is DFQATT and CDR2 is SNEGSKA (reference sequence). The CDR3 DNA follows: TGCAGTGCTAGTAATGCGGGACGTACGAATGAGAGGCAGTTCTTC. Protein sequence: CSASNAGRTNERQFF.

The chain carries TRBV9 and TRBJ1-4; D not certain. The CDR3 is made up of 14 amino acids. The V end was cut by 4 bases, the J end by 8 bases, with 15 bases between. CDR1 SGDLS and CDR2 YYNGEE come from the germline V gene. The CDR3 bases are TGTGCCAGCAGCCCAACTACAACCGGGGAAAAACTGTTTTTT. Its translation is CASSPTTTGEKLFF.

V is TRBV20-1 and J is TRBJ2-5, with a weak D call TRBD2 (5 bases). The CDR3 covers 11 residues. From germline, CDR1 is DFQATT and CDR2 SNEGSKA (reference sequence). The CDR3 is CSGLSQETQYF. The CDR3, as DNA: TGCAGCGGACTTTCCCAAGAGACCCAGTACTTC.

J is TRBJ1-5 and V is TRBV19, with a tentative D call TRBD1 (6 bases). This CDR3 region has 15 residues. Germline V gives CDR1 LNHDA, CDR2 SQIVND (reference sequence). Deletions cut 7 bases from V and 0 bases from J, with 13 bases between. The chain's CDR3 is CASKLYRASNQPQHF. CDR3 nucleotides: TGTGCCAGTAAACTATACAGGGCTAGCAATCAGCCCCAGCATTTT. Full variable domain (missing parts from reference TRBV19 and TRBJ1-5): DGGITQSPKYLFRKEGQNVTLSCEQNLNHDAMYWYRQDPGQGLRLIYYSQIVNDFQKGDIAEGYSVSREKKESFPLTVTSAQKNPTAFYLCASKLYRASNQPQHFGDGTRLSIL.

The chain links TRBV7-8 to TRBJ2-5; perhaps TRBD2 as D (7 bases). Germline V lookup: CDR1 SGHVS, CDR2 FQNEAQ. The CDR3 is made up of 20 amino acids. V was pared by 3 bases and J by 2 bases, with 28 bases between. CDR3: CASSLGAWRPWAGGQETQYF. The CDR3 bases are TGTGCCAGCAGCTTGGGGGCGTGGCGACCCTGGGCCGGGGGGCAAGAGACCCAGTACTTC.

This clone was counted a few times. The rearrangement joins TRBV2 to TRBJ1-5, with D hard to call. V lost 7 bases and J lost 5, with 15 bases in between. The CDR3 spans 14 residues. The germline CDR1 and CDR2 sequences are SNHLY and FYNNEI. CDR3 loop: CASTGYMLDQPQHF. The CDR3, as DNA: TGTGCCAGCACCGGTTATATGCTGGATCAGCCCCAGCATTTT.

The chain combines TRBV3-1 (or the pseudogene TRBV3-2) with TRBJ2-1; 13 bases align to TRBD2. J was trimmed by 8 bases and V by 4 bases; bases with no gene match: 2. Germline V gene lookup returns CDR1 LGHDT and CDR2 YNNKEL (reference sequence). The CDR3 sequence is 14 residues long. The CDR3 region has the DNA TGTGCCAGCAGCCGACTAGCGGGAGGAGATGAGCAGTTCTTC. It translates to CASSRLAGGDEQFF.

The chain joins TRBV14 to TRBJ2-7; no definite D call. The V gene lost 5 bases and the J gene lost 4 bases, with 15 bases spanning the gap. This CDR3 spans 14 amino acids. CDR1 is SGHDN and CDR2 is FVKESK in the germline V gene. In DNA, the CDR3 is TGTGCCAGCAGCTACGATGACACGATATACGAGCAGTACTTC. The encoded protein is CASSYDDTIYEQYF.

This chain joins TRBV5-6 and TRBJ1-2, with D possibly TRBD1 on 6 matching bases. The ends were cut back, 4 bases at V and 13 bases at J, with 20 bases in the middle. CDR3 size: 13 residues. Germline V gene data show CDR1 as SGHDT and CDR2 as YYEEEE. The chain's CDR3 is CASSLGQFLRGTF. CDR3 sequence (DNA): TGTGCCAGCAGCCTTGGACAGTTTTTGAGAGGCACCTTC.

The rearrangement uses TRBV2 and TRBJ2-3; 8 bases are a match to TRBD2. Germline-derived CDR1 and CDR2 are SNHLY and FYNNEI. The CDR3 sequence is 16 residues long. Losses at the gene ends were 2 bases for V and 6 bases for J; bases not matched to a gene: 10. The CDR3 protein is CASSEFVSGGGDTQYF. In nucleotides, the CDR3 is TGTGCCAGCAGTGAATTCGTTAGCGGCGGGGGGGATACGCAGTATTTT.